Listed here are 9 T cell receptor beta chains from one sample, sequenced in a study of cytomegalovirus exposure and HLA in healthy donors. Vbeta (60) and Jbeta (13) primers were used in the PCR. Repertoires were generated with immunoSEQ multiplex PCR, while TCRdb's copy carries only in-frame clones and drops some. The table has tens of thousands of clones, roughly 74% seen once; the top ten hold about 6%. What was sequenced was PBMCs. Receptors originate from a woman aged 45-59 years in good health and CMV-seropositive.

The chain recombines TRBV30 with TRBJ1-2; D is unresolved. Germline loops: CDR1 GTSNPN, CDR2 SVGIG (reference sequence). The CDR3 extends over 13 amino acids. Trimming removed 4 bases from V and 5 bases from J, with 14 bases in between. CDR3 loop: CAWKDPGRYGYTF. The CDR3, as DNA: TGTGCCTGGAAAGACCCTGGGAGGTATGGCTACACCTTC.

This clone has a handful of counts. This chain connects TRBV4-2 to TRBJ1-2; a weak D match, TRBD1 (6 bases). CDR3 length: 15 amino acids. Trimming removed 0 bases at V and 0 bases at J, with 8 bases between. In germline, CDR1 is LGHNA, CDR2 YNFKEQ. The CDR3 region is CASSQEQGANYGYTF. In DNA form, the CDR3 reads TGTGCCAGCAGCCAAGAACAGGGCGCTAACTATGGCTACACCTTC.

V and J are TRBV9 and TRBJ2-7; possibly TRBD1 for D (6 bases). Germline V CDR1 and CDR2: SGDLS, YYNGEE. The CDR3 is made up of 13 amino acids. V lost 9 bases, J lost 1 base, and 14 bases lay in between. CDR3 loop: CATSGDQSYEQYF. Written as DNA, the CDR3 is TGTGCCACCTCAGGGGACCAGTCCTACGAGCAGTACTTC.

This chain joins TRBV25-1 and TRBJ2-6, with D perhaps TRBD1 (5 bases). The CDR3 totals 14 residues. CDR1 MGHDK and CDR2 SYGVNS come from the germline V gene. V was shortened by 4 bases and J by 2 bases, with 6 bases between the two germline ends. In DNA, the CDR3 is TGTGCCAGCAGTGTCAGGGCTGGGGCCAACGTCCTGACTTTC. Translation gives CASSVRAGANVLTF.

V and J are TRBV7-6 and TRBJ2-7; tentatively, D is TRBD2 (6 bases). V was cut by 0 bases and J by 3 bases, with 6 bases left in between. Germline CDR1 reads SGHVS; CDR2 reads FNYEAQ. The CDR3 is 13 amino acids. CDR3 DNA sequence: TGTGCCAGCAGCTTAGCGGGACTCTACGAGCAGTACTTC. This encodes CASSLAGLYEQYF.

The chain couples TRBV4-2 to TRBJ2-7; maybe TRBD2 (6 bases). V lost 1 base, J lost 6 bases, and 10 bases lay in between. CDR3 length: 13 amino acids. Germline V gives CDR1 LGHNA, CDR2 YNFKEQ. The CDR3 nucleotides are TGTGCCAGCAGCCAAGGGGGAGGAGGCGAGCAGTACTTC. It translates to CASSQGGGGEQYF.

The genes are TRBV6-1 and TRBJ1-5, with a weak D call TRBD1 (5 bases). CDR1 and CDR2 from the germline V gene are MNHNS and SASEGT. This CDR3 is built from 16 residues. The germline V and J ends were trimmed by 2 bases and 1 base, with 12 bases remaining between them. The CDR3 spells CASSEHRTKSNQPQHF. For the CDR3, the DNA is TGTGCCAGCAGTGAACACCGGACAAAAAGCAATCAGCCCCAGCATTTT.

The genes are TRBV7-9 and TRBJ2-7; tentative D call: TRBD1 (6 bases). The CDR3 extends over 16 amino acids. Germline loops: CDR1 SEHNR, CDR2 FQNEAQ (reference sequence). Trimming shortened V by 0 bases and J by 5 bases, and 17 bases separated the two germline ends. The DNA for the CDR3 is TGTGCCAGCAGCTTAGCGCAGGCAGGGGAAGTCGACGAGCAGTACTTC. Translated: CASSLAQAGEVDEQYF.

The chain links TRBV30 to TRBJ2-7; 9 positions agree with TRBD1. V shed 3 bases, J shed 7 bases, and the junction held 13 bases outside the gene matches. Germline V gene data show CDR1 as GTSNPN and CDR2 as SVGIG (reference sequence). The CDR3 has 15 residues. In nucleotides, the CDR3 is TGTGCCTGGAGGACAGGGGGTCGGGAGCTACGAGAGCAGTACTTC. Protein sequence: CAWRTGGRELREQYF.